This T cell receptor (beta chain) emerged from a study of T cell repertoires in cytomegalovirus infection. Study context: Public TCR beta signatures provided an indication of both CMV infection and a matching HLA type. Findings and caveats of the study: Based on cumulative public TCR beta family frequency, carriers of CMV plus the relevant HLA were identified. Across the ex vivo response, the dominant clonotypes were HLA-C-restricted CMV-specific TCR beta clonotypes.

One entry per CDR3 protein results from TCRdb running MiXCR on the reads. The data contain about 180,000 distinct CDR3 sequences, about 18% of them singletons. Only a few counts were recorded for this clonotype. Its target is not known. CDR3 size: 13 residues. Germline V gene lookup returns CDR1 DFQATT and CDR2 SNEGSKA (reference sequence). V lost 3 bases, J lost 2 bases, and 11 bases lay in between. The clonotype originates from a human donor in good health (CMV status not recorded). Some clones in this sample may be carry-over from other donors' samples. This rearrangement joins TRBV20-1 to TRBJ2-7; no definite D call. The specimen sequenced was CD8+ T cells from PBMCs. CDR3 nucleotide sequence: TGCAGTGCTAGTGAGGCAGCCACCTACGAGCAGTACTTC. It encodes CSASEAATYEQYF.